Listed here is a single T cell receptor (beta chain). Germline-derived CDR1 and CDR2 are SGHDT and YYEEEE. CDR3 length: 18 amino acids. V was clipped by 3 bases and J by 1 base; unmatched bases: 12. The sample originates from a study of shared clonotypes between healthy human individuals. Per the study methods: ImmunoSEQ gave junction-only sequences without quality scores, so filtering differed. The repertoire was sequenced with immunoSEQ multiplex PCR; TCRdb's copy has only in-frame clones and lacks some. D and trimming come from the DNA, and the V and J calls and clone size come from that table. The repertoire includes 2 million to 2.5 million clones, under 97% of them detected once, and over 0.1% sits in the top ten.

The sequencing input was naive CD4+ T cells sorted from blood. The sample's subset: CD45RA+ positively selected. This receptor was identified in a young man in good health. The gene calls are TRBV5-6 and TRBJ2-2; 7 bases fit TRBD2. The CDR3 DNA sequence: TGTGCCAGCAGCTCCGGCCCTGGACTAGGGAAGAACACCGGGGAGCTGTTTTTT. It specifies CASSSGPGLGKNTGELFF. Looking up the rest from reference TRBV5-6 and TRBJ2-2 gives the full variable domain: DAGVTQSPTHLIKTRGQQVTLRCSPKSGHDTVSWYQQALGQGPQFIFQYYEEEERQRGNFPDRFSGHQFPNYSSELNVNALLLGDSALYLCASSSGPGLGKNTGELFFGEGSRLTVL.